The clone carrying this T cell receptor beta chain was counted only a few times. Its antigen is currently unknown. Germline and junction disagree at one end, which may indicate a read error. The data derive from a study of T cells in Graves' hyperthyroidism and ophthalmopathy. The wider study: Specimen type is peripheral blood, collected at initial diagnosis prior to any treatment.

The CDR3 loop spans 16 amino acids. Germline-derived CDR1 and CDR2 are SSHAT and FNYEAQ (reference sequence). General study results and limits: Ophthalmopathy could be told apart from stable hyperthyroidism with a 13 V-J model.

Amplification yielded TCR beta CDR3 regions, with RNA transcripts as the source. HTBI primers were employed in a first-round RT-PCR of the TCR CDR3. In TCRdb, the multiplex PCR reads were re-called with MiXCR into one record per CDR3 protein. The sample has hundreds of thousands of distinct CDR3 sequences, about 20% seen once. The chain joins TRBV7-7 to TRBJ2-1; D is ambiguous. The TCR sequence derives from a man aged 25-45 years with Graves' ophthalmopathy. Sample: blood. In DNA form, the CDR3 reads TGTGCTAGCAGCGTGAGTTTGACCCTCTCCTACAATGAGCAGTTCTTC. Translation: CASSVSLTLSYNEQFF.